The source of this T cell receptor (beta chain) is a study of cytomegalovirus exposure and HLA in healthy donors. This clone was detected a few times. The antigen remains undetermined. Overall study findings and caveats: Evidence from a later analysis indicated that most CMV-associated TCR beta chains looked HLA-restricted. The sole available immune exposure information was CMV serostatus. Specificity for CMV antigens was confirmed in vitro for three of the CMV-associated chains.

The CDR3 has 15 residues. Looked up from germline, CDR1 is SQVTM and CDR2 is ANQGSEA. J gave up 0 bases and V 0 bases, and 5 bases lay outside the gene matches. The PCR ran on 60 Vbeta and 13 Jbeta primers. Assay: immunoSEQ multiplex PCR; the TCRdb copy retains only in-frame clones and omits some. The data show about 150,000 clones, 50% to 75% seen once. The chain couples TRBV29-1 to TRBJ2-7; TRBD2 agrees at 7 bases. This receptor was obtained from a woman aged 60 to 75 in good health and CMV-seropositive. Material: PBMCs. The CDR3 bases are TGCAGCGTTGAAGATCCCGGCGGGAGCTCCTACGAGCAGTACTTC. Its translation: CSVEDPGGSSYEQYF.